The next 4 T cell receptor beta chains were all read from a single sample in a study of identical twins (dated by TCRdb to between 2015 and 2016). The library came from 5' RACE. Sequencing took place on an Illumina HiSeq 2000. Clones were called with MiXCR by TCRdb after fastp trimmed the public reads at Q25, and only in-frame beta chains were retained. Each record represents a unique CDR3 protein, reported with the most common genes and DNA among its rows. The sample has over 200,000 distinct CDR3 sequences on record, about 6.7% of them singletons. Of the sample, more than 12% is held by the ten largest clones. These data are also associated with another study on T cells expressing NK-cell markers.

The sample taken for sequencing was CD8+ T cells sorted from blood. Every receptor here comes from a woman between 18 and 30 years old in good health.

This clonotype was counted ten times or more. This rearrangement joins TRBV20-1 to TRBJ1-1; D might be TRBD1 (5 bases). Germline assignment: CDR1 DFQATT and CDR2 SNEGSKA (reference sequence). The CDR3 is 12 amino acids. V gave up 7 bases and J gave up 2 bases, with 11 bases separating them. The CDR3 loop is CSVPTANTEAFF. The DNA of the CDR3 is TGCAGTGTTCCGACAGCCAACACTGAAGCTTTCTTT.

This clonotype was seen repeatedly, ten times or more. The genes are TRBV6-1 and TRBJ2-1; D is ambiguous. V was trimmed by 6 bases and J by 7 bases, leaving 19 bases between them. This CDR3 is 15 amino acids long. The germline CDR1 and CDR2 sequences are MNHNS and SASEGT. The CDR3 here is CASRDLGAMGNEQFF. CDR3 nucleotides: TGTGCCAGCAGGGATCTGGGCGCTATGGGGAATGAGCAGTTCTTC.

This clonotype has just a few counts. The CDR3 loop is CASIEGGEQYF. The CDR3 DNA reads TGTGCCAGCATTGAAGGGGGCGAGCAGTACTTC. The chain joins TRBV27 to TRBJ2-7, with a possible D match to TRBD1 (6 bases). V shed 7 bases and J shed 6 bases, with 10 bases lying between them. The CDR3 has 11 amino acids. CDR1 MNHEY and CDR2 SMNVEV come from the germline V gene (reference sequence).

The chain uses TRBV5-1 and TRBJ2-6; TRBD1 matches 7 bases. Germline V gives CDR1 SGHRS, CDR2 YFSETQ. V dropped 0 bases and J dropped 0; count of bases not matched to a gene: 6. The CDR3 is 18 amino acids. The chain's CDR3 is CASSLEGQIISGANVLTF. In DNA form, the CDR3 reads TGCGCCAGCAGCTTGGAGGGACAGATAATCTCTGGGGCCAACGTCCTGACTTTC. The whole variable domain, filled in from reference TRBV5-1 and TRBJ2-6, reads KAGVTQTPRYLIKTRGQQVTLSCSPISGHRSVSWYQQTPGQGLQFLFEYFSETQRNKGNFPGRFSGRQFSNSRSEMNVSTLELGDSALYLCASSLEGQIISGANVLTFGAGSRLTVL.